What follows are 26 T cell receptor beta chains derived from one specimen sequenced in a study of beta chain features in type 1 diabetes. The authors reverse transcribed all of the isolated RNA, so sequencing captured expressed TCRB transcripts. Repertoires were generated with immunoSEQ multiplex PCR, while TCRdb's copy carries only in-frame clones and drops some. The sample carries 640,000 or so clones, roughly 13% recorded once. Study observations and caveats: The study found moderately but significantly shorter TCRB CDR3s in all four CD4+ subsets of Type 1 diabetes patients.

For these TCRs, the target antigens are not known. The sequenced sample was naive CD4+ T cells from blood. The receptors were gathered from a man between 18 and 29 years old with type 1 diabetes.

The chain employs TRBV7-6 and TRBJ2-5; 7 nucleotides agree with TRBD1. The CDR3 extends over 14 amino acids. Trimming took 5 bases from V and 5 from J; bases not matched to a gene: 8. Looked up from germline, CDR1 is SGHVS and CDR2 is FNYEAQ. CDR3 amino acids: CASSRTGDPETQYF. CDR3 coding DNA: TGTGCCAGCAGCCGAACAGGGGATCCCGAGACCCAGTACTTC.

This chain joins TRBV28 and TRBJ2-3; 10 positions match TRBD2. Germline values: CDR1 MDHEN, CDR2 SYDVKM. V was clipped by 3 bases and J by 6 bases; unmatched bases: 6. This CDR3 has 15 residues. The CDR3 protein is CASSFPAGGSDTQYF. CDR3 DNA: TGTGCCAGCAGTTTTCCAGCGGGGGGGTCGGATACGCAGTATTTT. Complete variable domain (other parts from reference TRBV28 and TRBJ2-3): DVKVTQSSRYLVKRTGEKVFLECVQDMDHENMFWYRQDPGLGLRLIYFSYDVKMKEKGDIPEGYSVSREKKERFSLILESASTNQTSMYLCASSFPAGGSDTQYFGPGTRLTVL.

The rearrangement joins TRBV6-1 to TRBJ1-4; D possibly corresponds to TRBD1 (5 bases). CDR3 length: 15 residues. Deletions cut 6 bases from V and 0 bases from J, with 11 bases between. CDR1 is MNHNS and CDR2 is SASEGT in the germline V gene. CDR3 amino acids: CASRDTGSTNEKLFF. The CDR3 nucleotides are TGTGCCAGCAGGGATACAGGTTCAACTAATGAAAAACTGTTTTTT.

The chain carries TRBV9 and TRBJ1-4, with no clear D. The CDR3 consists of 14 residues. Per germline, CDR1 SGDLS and CDR2 YYNGEE. Trimming left V 0 bases short and J 8 bases short, with 11 bases between. The CDR3 region has the DNA TGTGCCAGCAGCGTAGAATCCAACAACGAAAAACTGTTTTTT. This codes for CASSVESNNEKLFF.

A few counts support this clone. V usage is TRBV2 and J usage is TRBJ2-1, with a possible D match to TRBD2 (5 bases). Germline lookup yields CDR1 SNHLY and CDR2 FYNNEI. V dropped 6 bases and J dropped 8 bases, with 5 bases sitting between them. The CDR3 covers 10 residues. CDR3 nucleotide sequence: TGTGCCAGCAGGGACTATGAGCAGTTCTTC. It is translated as CASRDYEQFF. Supplemented by reference TRBV2 and TRBJ2-1, the full variable domain reads EPEVTQTPSHQVTQMGQEVILRCVPISNHLYFYWYRQILGQKVEFLVSFYNNEISEKSEIFDDQFSVERPDGSNFTLKIRSTKLEDSAMYFCASRDYEQFFGPGTRLTVL.

The chain has TRBV29-1 and TRBJ2-6; no clear D. Between the trimmed V and J ends, which lost 3 bases and 0 bases, there was a span of 12 bases. Germline V lookup: CDR1 SQVTM, CDR2 ANQGSEA. CDR3 length: 16 residues. CDR3 residues: CSVEKGPSSGANVLTF. In nucleotides, the CDR3 is TGCAGCGTTGAGAAGGGCCCCAGCTCTGGGGCCAACGTCCTGACTTTC.

This clone was observed a few times. Other DNA sequences within the sample encode an identical CDR3. The chain couples TRBV30 to TRBJ2-2; D unclear. Germline assignment: CDR1 GTSNPN and CDR2 SVGIG (reference sequence). The CDR3 is 12 amino acids. The V gene lost 4 bases and the J gene lost 2 bases, with 5 bases spanning the gap. The CDR3 protein is CAWTENTGELFF. The CDR3 DNA sequence: TGTGCCTGGACAGAAAACACCGGGGAGCTGTTTTTT.

V usage is TRBV5-1 and J usage is TRBJ2-1; no definite D call. CDR1 is SGHRS and CDR2 is YFSETQ in the germline V gene. This CDR3 is built from 13 residues. Trimming stripped 3 bases from V and 8 bases from J, with 12 bases between. The chain's CDR3 is CASSSRPRDEQFF. CDR3 sequence (DNA): TGCGCCAGCAGCTCCCGACCCCGCGATGAGCAGTTCTTC.

In this sample, this clone turned up a few times. V usage is TRBV2 and J usage is TRBJ2-1, with D tentatively TRBD2 (6 bases). CDR1 and CDR2 from the germline V gene are SNHLY and FYNNEI. V lost 6 bases and J 3 bases, leaving 9 bases between the germline ends. The CDR3 length is 13 residues. CDR3 bases: TGTGCCAGCAGGCCGGGACTCTACAATGAGCAGTTCTTC. The encoded protein is CASRPGLYNEQFF. The full variable domain, with the rest looked up from reference TRBV2 and TRBJ2-1, is EPEVTQTPSHQVTQMGQEVILRCVPISNHLYFYWYRQILGQKVEFLVSFYNNEISEKSEIFDDQFSVERPDGSNFTLKIRSTKLEDSAMYFCASRPGLYNEQFFGPGTRLTVL.

The chain employs TRBV7-8 and TRBJ1-1; 9 bases match TRBD1. Germline-derived CDR1 and CDR2 are SGHVS and FQNEAQ. Trimming at V came to 4 bases and at J to 1 base, leaving 1 base not matched to a gene. This CDR3 comprises 14 residues. CDR3 protein: CASSSGQGNTEAFF. CDR3 coding DNA: TGTGCCAGCAGCTCGGGACAGGGGAACACTGAAGCTTTCTTT.

The CDR3 DNA reads TGCGCCAGCAGCTTGAATGGGAATACTGGGGCCAACGTCCTGACTTTC. Amino acids: CASSLNGNTGANVLTF. The chain links TRBV5-1 to TRBJ2-6; D call uncertain. Trimming shortened V by 1 base and J by 2 bases, and 10 bases separated the two germline ends. CDR3 length: 16 residues. The germline gives CDR1 SGHRS, CDR2 YFSETQ.

This clone appeared a few times. Other DNA sequences from this sample encode an identical CDR3 as well. The CDR3 DNA reads as TGTGCCAGCAGCGTAAGGGGCACCGGGGAGCTGTTTTTT. Amino acid sequence: CASSVRGTGELFF. V usage is TRBV9 and J usage is TRBJ2-2; D possibly corresponds to TRBD1 (5 bases). V was cut by 1 base and J by 4 bases, with 5 bases left in between. This CDR3 region has 13 residues. Germline CDR1 reads SGDLS; CDR2 reads YYNGEE.

For the CDR3, the DNA is TGTGCCAGCAGCACGGGGGCGGGGGCTCTCACAGATACGCAGTATTTT. It yields the protein CASSTGAGALTDTQYF. This chain connects TRBV2 to TRBJ2-3; TRBD2 is a possible D gene (7 bases). There are 16 residues in the CDR3. Germline V gene lookup returns CDR1 SNHLY and CDR2 FYNNEI. V dropped 6 bases and J dropped 2 bases, with 18 bases sitting between them. Supplemented by reference TRBV2 and TRBJ2-3, the full variable domain reads EPEVTQTPSHQVTQMGQEVILRCVPISNHLYFYWYRQILGQKVEFLVSFYNNEISEKSEIFDDQFSVERPDGSNFTLKIRSTKLEDSAMYFCASSTGAGALTDTQYFGPGTRLTVL.

This clone was observed a few times. The J gene is TRBJ2-7, the V gene TRBV13; D remains unclear. Trimming stripped 0 bases from V and 6 bases from J, with 9 bases between. CDR3 size: 13 residues. CDR1 and CDR2 (germline): PRHDT, FYEKMQ (reference sequence). The CDR3 protein is CASSLGPPREQYF. The CDR3 region has the DNA TGTGCCAGCAGCTTAGGCCCCCCGCGCGAGCAGTACTTC. Full variable domain (missing parts from reference TRBV13 and TRBJ2-7): AAGVIQSPRHLIKEKRETATLKCYPIPRHDTVYWYQQGPGQDPQFLISFYEKMQSDKGSIPDRFSAQQFSDYHSELNMSSLELGDSALYFCASSLGPPREQYFGPGTRLTVT.

This clone was counted between two and nine times. The chain is built from TRBV10-3 and TRBJ2-5, with D uncertain. Germline lookup yields CDR1 ENHRY and CDR2 SYGVKD. This CDR3 has 13 residues. The V end was cut by 4 bases, the J end by 2 bases, with 8 bases between. The CDR3 DNA reads TGTGCCATCAGTGTACAGTTACAAGAGACCCAGTACTTC. It encodes CAISVQLQETQYF.

This clone was counted a single time. The chain carries TRBV7-9 and TRBJ1-5; D not certain. Deletions cut 1 base from V and 5 bases from J, with 12 bases between. CDR3 length equals 15 residues. Looked up from germline, CDR1 is SEHNR and CDR2 is FQNEAQ (reference sequence). CDR3 coding DNA: TGTGCCAGCAGCTTAGGGGATCAGGTTGATCAGCCCCAGCATTTT. Amino acids: CASSLGDQVDQPQHF.

The chain has TRBV7-9 and TRBJ2-3; 11 bases line up with TRBD2. Germline CDR1 reads SEHNR; CDR2 reads FQNEAQ (reference sequence). J gave up 4 bases and V 5 bases, and 8 bases lay outside the gene matches. This CDR3 region has 16 residues. The CDR3 spells CASSAPGLAVSDTQYF. CDR3 nucleotides: TGTGCCAGCAGCGCCCCGGGACTAGCGGTTTCAGATACGCAGTATTTT.

This clone was counted only a few times. This rearrangement joins TRBV9 to TRBJ2-3, with a possible D match to TRBD1 (5 bases). The CDR3 has 15 residues. The V gene lost 4 bases and the J gene lost 2 bases, with 14 bases spanning the gap. Germline-derived CDR1 and CDR2 are SGDLS and YYNGEE. CDR3: CASSPQGHPTDTQYF. CDR3 nucleotides: TGTGCCAGCAGCCCTCAGGGCCATCCCACAGATACGCAGTATTTT.

The chain employs TRBV6-4 and TRBJ2-1; 13 bases agree with TRBD2. This CDR3 region has 14 residues. Germline V lookup: CDR1 MRHNA, CDR2 SNTAGT. V shed 6 bases and J 10 bases; nucleotides not matched to a gene: 6. The CDR3 loop is CASSRGLAGAEQFF. CDR3 DNA sequence: TGTGCCAGCAGCCGAGGACTAGCGGGGGCCGAGCAGTTCTTC.

This clone was recorded a few times. The CDR3 DNA sequence: TGTGCCAGCAGCTTACAGGGAAATTCACCCCTCCACTTT. As protein: CASSLQGNSPLHF. This chain joins TRBV13 and TRBJ1-6, with D possibly TRBD1 on 5 matching bases. With 2 bases removed from V and 7 bases from J, the gap between germline ends came to 6 bases. Germline assignment: CDR1 PRHDT and CDR2 FYEKMQ (reference sequence). This CDR3 has 13 amino acids.

This chain joins TRBV18 and TRBJ2-7, with D possibly matching TRBD2 (6 bases). Trimming removed 4 bases from V and 1 base from J, with 20 bases in between. From germline, CDR1 is KGHSH and CDR2 LQKENI. The CDR3 runs to 17 residues. CDR3: CASSRSAGTENSYEQYF. The DNA of the CDR3 is TGTGCCAGCTCACGCTCGGCGGGGACTGAGAATTCCTACGAGCAGTACTTC.

In the case of this clone: Compared with germline, one end of the junction differs, possibly owing to a read error. The chain links TRBV28 to TRBJ1-2, with TRBD1 matching 9 bases. CDR3 length equals 12 residues. Germline V gene sequence: CDR1 MDHEN, CDR2 SYDVKM. Here the CDR3 DNA reads TGTGCCAGCAGATTGCCGGGACAGGGCTGCACCTTC. It specifies CASRLPGQGCTF.

This clone turned up a few times. Written as DNA, the CDR3 is TGCGCCAGCAGCCAAAAGGGTAGCGGGGGGGCTGGAGATACGCAGTATTTT. Translating it yields CASSQKGSGGAGDTQYF. The genes are TRBV4-1 and TRBJ2-3; 11 bases are shared with TRBD2. The CDR3 extends over 17 amino acids. V lost 2 bases and J lost 5; bases outside the gene matches: 9. Germline values: CDR1 MGHRA, CDR2 YSYEKL.

V is TRBV5-6 and J is TRBJ1-2, with 8 bases aligning to TRBD1. The CDR3 sequence is 13 residues long. J was trimmed by 8 bases and V by 0 bases; bases with no gene match: 3. Per the germline V gene, CDR1 is SGHDT and CDR2 is YYEEEE. This chain's CDR3 is CASSLGTGSGYTF. DNA of the CDR3: TGTGCCAGCAGCTTGGGGACAGGGTCAGGCTACACCTTC.

The table lists this clone with a few counts. This chain joins TRBV19 and TRBJ2-1; D possibly uses TRBD1 or TRBD2 (5 bases each). V was trimmed by 4 bases and J by 7 bases, leaving 11 bases between them. This CDR3 spans 13 amino acids. The germline CDR1 and CDR2 sequences are LNHDA and SQIVND (reference sequence). In DNA form, the CDR3 reads TGTGCCAGTAGTACGGGACGGATGAATGAGCAGTTCTTC. As protein: CASSTGRMNEQFF.

The chain joins TRBV6-5 to TRBJ2-1; D ambiguous. Trimming shortened V by 6 bases and J by 0 bases, and 12 bases separated the two germline ends. The germline V gene has CDR1 MNHEY and CDR2 SVGAGI. The CDR3 covers 15 residues. The CDR3 sequence is CASRPFAPSYNEQFF. The CDR3 DNA follows: TGTGCCAGCAGACCCTTTGCACCCTCCTACAATGAGCAGTTCTTC.